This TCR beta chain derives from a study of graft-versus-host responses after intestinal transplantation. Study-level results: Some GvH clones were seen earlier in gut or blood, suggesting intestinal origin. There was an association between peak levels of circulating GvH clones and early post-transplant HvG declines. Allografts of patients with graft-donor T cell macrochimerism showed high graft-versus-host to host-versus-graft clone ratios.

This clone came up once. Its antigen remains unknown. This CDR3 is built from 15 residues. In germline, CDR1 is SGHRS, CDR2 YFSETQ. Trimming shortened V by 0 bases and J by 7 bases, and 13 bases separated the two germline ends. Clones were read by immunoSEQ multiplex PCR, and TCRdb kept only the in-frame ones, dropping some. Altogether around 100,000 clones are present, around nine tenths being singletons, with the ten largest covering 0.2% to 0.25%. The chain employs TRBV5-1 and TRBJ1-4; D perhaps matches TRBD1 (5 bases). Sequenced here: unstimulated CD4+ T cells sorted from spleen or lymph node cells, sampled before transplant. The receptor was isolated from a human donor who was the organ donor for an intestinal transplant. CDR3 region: CASSLAATALEKLFF. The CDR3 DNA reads TGCGCCAGCAGCTTGGCCGCGACAGCCCTTGAAAAACTGTTTTTT.